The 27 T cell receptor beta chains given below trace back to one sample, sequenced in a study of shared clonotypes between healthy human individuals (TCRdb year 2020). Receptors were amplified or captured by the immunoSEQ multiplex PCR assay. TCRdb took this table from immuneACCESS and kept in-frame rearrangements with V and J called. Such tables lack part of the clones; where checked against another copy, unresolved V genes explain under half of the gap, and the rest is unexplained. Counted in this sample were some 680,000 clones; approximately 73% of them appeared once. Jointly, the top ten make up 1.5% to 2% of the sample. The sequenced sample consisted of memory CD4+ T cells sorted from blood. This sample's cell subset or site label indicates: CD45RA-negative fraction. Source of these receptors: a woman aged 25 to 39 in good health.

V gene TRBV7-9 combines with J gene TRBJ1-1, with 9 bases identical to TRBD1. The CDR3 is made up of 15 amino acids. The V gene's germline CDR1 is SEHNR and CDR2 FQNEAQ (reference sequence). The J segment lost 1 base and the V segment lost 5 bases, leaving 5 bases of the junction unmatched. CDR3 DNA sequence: TGTGCCAGCAGCATCCAGACAGGGGGGAACACTGAAGCTTTCTTT. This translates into CASSIQTGGNTEAFF.

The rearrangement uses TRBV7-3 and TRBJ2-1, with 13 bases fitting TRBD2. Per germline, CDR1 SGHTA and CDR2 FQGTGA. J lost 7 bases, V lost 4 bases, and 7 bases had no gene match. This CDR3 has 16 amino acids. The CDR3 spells CASSSGLAGVGNEQFF. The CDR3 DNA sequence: TGTGCCAGCAGCTCAGGACTAGCGGGAGTAGGGAATGAGCAGTTCTTC.

The CDR3 is CASSSRGGPLYEQYF. The CDR3 DNA sequence: TGTGCCAGCAGTTCCCGCGGGGGGCCTCTCTACGAGCAGTACTTC. The rearrangement links TRBV7-3 to TRBJ2-7; TRBD2 matches 8 bases. CDR1 is SGHTA and CDR2 is FQGTGA in the germline V gene. V shed 6 bases, J shed 3 bases, and the junction held 10 bases outside the gene matches. The CDR3 runs to 15 residues.

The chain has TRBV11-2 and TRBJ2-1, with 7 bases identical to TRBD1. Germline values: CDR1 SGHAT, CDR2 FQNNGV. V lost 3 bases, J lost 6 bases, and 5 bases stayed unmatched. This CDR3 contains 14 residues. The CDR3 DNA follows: TGTGCCAGCAGCTTGGGACAGACTTCCAATGAGCAGTTCTTC. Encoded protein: CASSLGQTSNEQFF.

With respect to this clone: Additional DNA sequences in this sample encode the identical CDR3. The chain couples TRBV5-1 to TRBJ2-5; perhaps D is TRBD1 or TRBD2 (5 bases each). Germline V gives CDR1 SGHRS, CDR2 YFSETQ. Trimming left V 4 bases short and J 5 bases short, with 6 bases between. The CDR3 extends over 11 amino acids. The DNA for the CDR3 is TGCGCCAGCAGCGAGGGGGAGACCCAGTACTTC. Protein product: CASSEGETQYF.

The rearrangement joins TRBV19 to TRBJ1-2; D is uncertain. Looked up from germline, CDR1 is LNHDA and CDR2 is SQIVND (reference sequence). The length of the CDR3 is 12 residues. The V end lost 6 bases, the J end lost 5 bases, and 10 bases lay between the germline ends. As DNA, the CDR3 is TGTGCCAGTAGGGGAACGGGGTATGGCTACACCTTC. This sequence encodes CASRGTGYGYTF.

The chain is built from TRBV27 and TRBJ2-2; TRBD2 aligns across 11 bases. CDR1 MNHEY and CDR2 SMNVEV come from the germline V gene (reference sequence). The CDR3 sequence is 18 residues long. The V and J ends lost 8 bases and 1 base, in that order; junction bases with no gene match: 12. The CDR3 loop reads CASGSSGRTLRNTGELFF. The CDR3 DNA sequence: TGTGCCAGCGGATCTAGCGGGAGGACCCTGAGGAACACCGGGGAGCTGTTTTTT.

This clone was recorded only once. The CDR3 region has the DNA TGTGCCAGCAGCGCCAGGGGCACAGATACGCAGTATTTT. Translating gives CASSARGTDTQYF. V gene TRBV27 combines with J gene TRBJ2-3; TRBD1 might be the D (5 bases). This CDR3 is built from 13 residues. The V end was cut by 6 bases, the J end by 1 base, with 8 bases between. CDR1 and CDR2 from the germline V gene are MNHEY and SMNVEV (reference sequence).

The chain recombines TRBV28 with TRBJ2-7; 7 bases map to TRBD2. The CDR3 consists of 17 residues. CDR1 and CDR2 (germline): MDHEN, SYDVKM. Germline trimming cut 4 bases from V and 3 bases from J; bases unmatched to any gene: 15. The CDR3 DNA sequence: TGTGCCAGCAGTTCCGGACTAGATTGGAGGAATGTCTACGAGCAGTACTTC. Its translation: CASSSGLDWRNVYEQYF.

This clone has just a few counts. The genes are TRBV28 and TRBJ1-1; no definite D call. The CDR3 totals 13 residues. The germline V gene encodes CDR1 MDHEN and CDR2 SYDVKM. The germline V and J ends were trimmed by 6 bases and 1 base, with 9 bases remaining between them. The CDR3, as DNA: TGTGCCAGCAGAGGAAGTTGGAACACTGAAGCTTTCTTT. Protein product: CASRGSWNTEAFF.

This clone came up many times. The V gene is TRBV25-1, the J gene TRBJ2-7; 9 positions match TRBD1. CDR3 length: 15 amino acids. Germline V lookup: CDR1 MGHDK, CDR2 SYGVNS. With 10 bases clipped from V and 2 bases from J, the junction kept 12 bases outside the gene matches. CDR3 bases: TGTGCCACTAATCCCGGACAGGGGCAAACCTACGAGCAGTACTTC. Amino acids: CATNPGQGQTYEQYF.

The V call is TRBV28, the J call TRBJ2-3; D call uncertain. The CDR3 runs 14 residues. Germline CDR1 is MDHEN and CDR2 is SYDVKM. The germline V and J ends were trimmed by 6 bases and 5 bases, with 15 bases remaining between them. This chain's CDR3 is CASRQIATRDTQYF. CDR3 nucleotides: TGTGCCAGCAGACAGATCGCAACGAGAGATACGCAGTATTTT.

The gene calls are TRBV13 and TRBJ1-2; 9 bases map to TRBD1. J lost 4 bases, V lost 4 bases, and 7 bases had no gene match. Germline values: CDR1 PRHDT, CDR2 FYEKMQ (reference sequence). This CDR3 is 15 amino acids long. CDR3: CASSWGQGSSYGYTF. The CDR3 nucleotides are TGTGCCAGCAGCTGGGGACAGGGTAGTAGCTATGGCTACACCTTC.

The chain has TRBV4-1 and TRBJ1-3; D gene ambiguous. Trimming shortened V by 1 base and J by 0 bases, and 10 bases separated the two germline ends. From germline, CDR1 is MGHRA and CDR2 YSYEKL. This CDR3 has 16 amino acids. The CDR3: CASSQAGINSGNTIYF. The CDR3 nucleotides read TGCGCCAGCAGCCAAGCCGGGATTAACTCTGGAAACACCATATATTTT.

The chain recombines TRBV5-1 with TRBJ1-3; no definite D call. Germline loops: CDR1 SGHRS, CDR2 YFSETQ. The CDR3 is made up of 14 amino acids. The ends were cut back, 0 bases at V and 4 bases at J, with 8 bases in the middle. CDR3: CASSLVGRGNTIYF. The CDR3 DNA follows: TGCGCCAGCAGCTTGGTAGGGAGAGGAAACACCATATATTTT. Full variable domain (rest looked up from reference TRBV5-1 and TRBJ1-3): KAGVTQTPRYLIKTRGQQVTLSCSPISGHRSVSWYQQTPGQGLQFLFEYFSETQRNKGNFPGRFSGRQFSNSRSEMNVSTLELGDSALYLCASSLVGRGNTIYFGEGSWLTVV.

CDR3 sequence (DNA): TGTGCCAGCACCCGGGCCGGGACTCACCTCTACAATGAGCAGTTCTTC. Protein: CASTRAGTHLYNEQFF. V usage is TRBV5-6 and J usage is TRBJ2-1; maybe TRBD2 (6 bases). Looked up from germline, CDR1 is SGHDT and CDR2 is YYEEEE. V lost 6 bases, J lost 3 bases, and 19 bases lay in between. The CDR3 runs 16 residues.

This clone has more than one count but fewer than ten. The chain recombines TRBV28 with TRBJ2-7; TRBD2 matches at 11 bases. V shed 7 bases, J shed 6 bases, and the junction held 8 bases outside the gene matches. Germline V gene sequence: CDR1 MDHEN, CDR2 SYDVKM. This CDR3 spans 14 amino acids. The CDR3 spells CASTFSGRAGEQYF. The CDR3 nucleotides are TGTGCCAGCACCTTTAGCGGGAGGGCCGGCGAGCAGTACTTC. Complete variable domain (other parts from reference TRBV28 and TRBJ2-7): DVKVTQSSRYLVKRTGEKVFLECVQDMDHENMFWYRQDPGLGLRLIYFSYDVKMKEKGDIPEGYSVSREKKERFSLILESASTNQTSMYLCASTFSGRAGEQYFGPGTRLTVT.

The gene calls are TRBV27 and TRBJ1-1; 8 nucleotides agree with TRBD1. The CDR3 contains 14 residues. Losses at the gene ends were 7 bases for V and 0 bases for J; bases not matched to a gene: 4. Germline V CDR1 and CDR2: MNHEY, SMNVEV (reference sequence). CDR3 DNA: TGTGCCAGCACGACGACAGGGGTGAACACTGAAGCTTTCTTT. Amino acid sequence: CASTTTGVNTEAFF.

CDR3 DNA sequence: TGTGCCAGCGGGCGCCAGGGAGTTCAGTACTTC. Residues: CASGRQGVQYF. The V gene is TRBV27, the J gene TRBJ2-4; D assignment may be TRBD1 or TRBD2 (5 bases each). CDR1 is MNHEY, CDR2 SMNVEV, per germline (reference sequence). The V and J ends lost 8 bases and 11 bases respectively, with 13 bases between them. The CDR3 runs 11 residues.

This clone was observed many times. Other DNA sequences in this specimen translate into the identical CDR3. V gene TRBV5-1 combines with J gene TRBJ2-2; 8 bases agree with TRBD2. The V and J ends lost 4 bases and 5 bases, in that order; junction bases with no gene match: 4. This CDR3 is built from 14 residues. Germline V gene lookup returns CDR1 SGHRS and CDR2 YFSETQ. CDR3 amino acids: CASSPGGETGELFF. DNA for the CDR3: TGCGCCAGCAGCCCGGGAGGGGAAACCGGGGAGCTGTTTTTT. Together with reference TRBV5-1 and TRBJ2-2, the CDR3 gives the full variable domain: KAGVTQTPRYLIKTRGQQVTLSCSPISGHRSVSWYQQTPGQGLQFLFEYFSETQRNKGNFPGRFSGRQFSNSRSEMNVSTLELGDSALYLCASSPGGETGELFFGEGSRLTVL.

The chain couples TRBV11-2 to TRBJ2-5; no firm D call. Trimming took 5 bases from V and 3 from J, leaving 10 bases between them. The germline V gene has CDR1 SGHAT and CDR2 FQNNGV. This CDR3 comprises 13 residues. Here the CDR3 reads CASSPPTEETQYF. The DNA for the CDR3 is TGTGCCAGCAGCCCCCCCACCGAAGAGACCCAGTACTTC.

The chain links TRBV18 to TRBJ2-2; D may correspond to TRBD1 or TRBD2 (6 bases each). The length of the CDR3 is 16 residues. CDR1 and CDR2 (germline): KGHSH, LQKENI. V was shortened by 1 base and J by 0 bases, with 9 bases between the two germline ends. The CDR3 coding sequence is TGTGCCAGCTCACCACGGGGGGCGGCGAACACCGGGGAGCTGTTTTTT. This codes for CASSPRGAANTGELFF. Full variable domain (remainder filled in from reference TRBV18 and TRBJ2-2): NAGVMQNPRHLVRRRGQEARLRCSPMKGHSHVYWYRQLPEEGLKFMVYLQKENIIDESGMPKERFSAEFPKEGPSILRIQQVVRGDSAAYFCASSPRGAANTGELFFGEGSRLTVL.

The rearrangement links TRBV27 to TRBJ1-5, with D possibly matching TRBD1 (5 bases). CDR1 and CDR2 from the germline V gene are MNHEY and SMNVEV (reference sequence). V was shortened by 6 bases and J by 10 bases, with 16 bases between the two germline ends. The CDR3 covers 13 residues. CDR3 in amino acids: CASRRQPKDPQHF. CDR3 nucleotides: TGTGCCAGCAGAAGACAGCCAAAGGATCCCCAGCATTTT.

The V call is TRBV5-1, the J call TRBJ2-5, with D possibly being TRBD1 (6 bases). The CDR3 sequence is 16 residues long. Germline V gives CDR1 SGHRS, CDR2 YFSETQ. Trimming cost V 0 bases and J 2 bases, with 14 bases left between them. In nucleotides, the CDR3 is TGCGCCAGCAGCTTGGACCCTAACAGGGTGCAAGAGACCCAGTACTTC. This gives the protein CASSLDPNRVQETQYF.

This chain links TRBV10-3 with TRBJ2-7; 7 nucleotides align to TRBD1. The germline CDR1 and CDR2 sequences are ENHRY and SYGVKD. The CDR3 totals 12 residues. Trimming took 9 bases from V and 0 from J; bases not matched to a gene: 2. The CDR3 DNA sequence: TGTGCCATAAGGGACAGCTCCTACGAGCAGTACTTC. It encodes CAIRDSSYEQYF.

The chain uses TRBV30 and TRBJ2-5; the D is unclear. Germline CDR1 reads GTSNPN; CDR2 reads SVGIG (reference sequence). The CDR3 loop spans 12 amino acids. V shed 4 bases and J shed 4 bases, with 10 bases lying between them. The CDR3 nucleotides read TGTGCCTGGAAGAACTGGGGAGAGACCCAGTACTTC. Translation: CAWKNWGETQYF.

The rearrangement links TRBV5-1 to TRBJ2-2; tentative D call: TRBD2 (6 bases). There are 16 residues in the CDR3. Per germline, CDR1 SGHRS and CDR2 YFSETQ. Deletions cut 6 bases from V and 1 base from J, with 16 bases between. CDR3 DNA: TGCGCCAGCACCCCCGGGACTCATATGAACACCGGGGAGCTGTTTTTT. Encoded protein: CASTPGTHMNTGELFF.